This TCR beta chain emerged from a study of cytotoxic CD8 clonotypes in ibrutinib-treated CLL (dated by TCRdb to about 2021). Regarding the research as a whole: The cohort had about a dozen relapsed/refractory and around 14 treatment-naive patients; roughly 18 were IGHV unmutated. Responses were partial in roughly 24 patients and complete in 2; after median roughly 69 months follow-up, roughly 14 stayed in remission and roughly twelve progressed. The response samples were drawn at a median of approximately 11 months into treatment, with a range of roughly 6 to 36 months. On average, each sample yielded hundreds of thousands of productive templates and 80,000 to 95,000 productive rearrangements. Of the 86 people in the trial, around 26 had longitudinal samples available. Cryopreserved peripheral blood mononuclear cells were collected before treatment, at response, and at either disease progression or sustained remission. Every remission and progressive disease sample was obtained while ibrutinib was still being received by the patients.

What the work shows at the level of the full study, not this receptor alone: Public clonotypes were rare and either shrank or stayed stable during treatment, and the rise in clonality at ibrutinib response reflected expansion of private clonotypes. Sampling times were not matched between sustained-remission and progressing patients, and lymph node repertoires were not studied. At baseline, clonality was higher than in age-matched healthy donors and showed a strong correlation with circulating CD8+ T-cell counts. Clonality increased at ibrutinib response, stayed stable in sustained remission, and fell back toward baseline at progression.

The time point tag for this specimen amounts to: approximately 25 months on ibrutinib. For TCR beta library preparation, approximately 2 micrograms of genomic DNA was extracted from cryopreserved PBMCs. Longitudinal blood samples from CLL patients receiving ibrutinib monotherapy were subjected to high-throughput TCR beta sequencing. The patients were enrolled in a single-center, open-label phase 2 trial of ibrutinib monotherapy. A note on this clone: Its recognized antigen is unknown. It has no much larger one-base neighbor in the sample; base qualities were not kept.

A MiSeq instrument was used for deep resolution sequencing, which targeted depths ranging from 1 in 1 million up to 1 in 200,000 T cells, with coverage averaging 10x for each clonotype. TCR beta libraries were generated with the immunoSEQ hsTCRB Kit. The paper's processing steps were these. The data were analyzed with ImmunoSEQ Analyzer and ImmunoSEQ Data Assistant, and V, D and J gene assignments followed IMGT definitions. Clonality, which ranges from 0 to 1, was calculated by subtracting the normalized Shannon entropy of productive rearrangement frequencies from one. Only overrepresented clonotypes making up at least 0.05% of each patient's repertoire were included in the public clonotype analysis. Repertoires from 10 to 15 age-matched healthy donors in immuneACCESS were used as clonality controls. The immuneACCESS repertoire file appears here via TCRdb, limited to in-frame rearrangements. These files lack a portion of the clones; in checked studies, under half of the deficit traces to unresolved V genes, and the cause of the others is not known. V and J calls and clone size are as listed in that table; D and trimming were resolved from the DNA. Within this sample are more than 85,000 clones, with more than 70% of them counted one time only. Under 30% of the sample belongs to the ten largest clones.

Unmatched junction bases come to 3, with V trimmed by 4 bases and J by 6 bases. Looking up the germline V gene yields CDR1 SGHRS and CDR2 YFSETQ. Including the terminal cysteine and phenylalanine, the CDR3 comprises 15 residues. The retained sequence is limited to the CDR3, 45 bases, with the frame set at the first base. The clonotype originates from a human donor with chronic lymphocytic leukemia. The chain couples TRBV5-1 to TRBJ2-1, with 14 bases aligning to TRBD2. The sample consisted of PBMCs, taken after 24 months of ibrutinib treatment. The nucleotide sequence reads as follows: TGCGCCAGCAGCCTCGGGACTAGCGGGAGCAATGAGCAGTTCTTC. This is translated as CASSLGTSGSNEQFF.